The 29 T cell receptor beta chains listed next were all sequenced from one sample in a study of lymphopenia after photon versus proton radiotherapy. Data came from immunoSEQ multiplex PCR; TCRdb stores just in-frame clones and leaves some out. The sample has roughly 45,000 clones, 85% seen once; the top ten hold approximately 2.1%. The sequences come from peripheral blood, collected from a patient treated with photon-based radiotherapy. The receptor set was obtained from a man aged 35 to 55 with gastric cancer.

The chain employs TRBV7-8 and TRBJ2-3, with D unclear. Germline lookup yields CDR1 SGHVS and CDR2 FQNEAQ. Trimming shortened V by 1 base and J by 3 bases, and 8 bases separated the two germline ends. This CDR3 spans 14 amino acids. DNA for the CDR3: TGTGCCAGCAGCTTAGGGTTAATAACAGATACGCAGTATTTT. Translated: CASSLGLITDTQYF.

This clone occurred a few times. The V gene is TRBV20-1, the J gene TRBJ2-5; D is unclear. Germline assignment: CDR1 DFQATT and CDR2 SNEGSKA (reference sequence). This CDR3 region has 11 residues. Trimming cost V 4 bases and J 1 base, with 4 bases left between them. CDR3 nucleotide sequence: TGCAGTGCTACTTTCCAAGAGACCCAGTACTTC. Translating it yields CSATFQETQYF.

This sequence joins TRBV30 and TRBJ2-5; D not resolved. This CDR3 is 13 amino acids long. Germline V CDR1 and CDR2: GTSNPN, SVGIG (reference sequence). Trimming cost V 5 bases and J 5 bases, with 15 bases left between them. CDR3: CAWDKQSRETQYF. The CDR3 DNA sequence: TGTGCCTGGGACAAACAATCTAGGGAGACCCAGTACTTC.

The CDR3 sequence: CASSLGDRYEQYF. CDR3 DNA: TGTGCCAGCAGCTTAGGGGACAGATACGAGCAGTACTTC. The V call is TRBV13, the J call TRBJ2-7; maybe TRBD1 (6 bases). V was shortened by 0 bases and J by 4 bases, with 7 bases between the two germline ends. Germline lookup yields CDR1 PRHDT and CDR2 FYEKMQ (reference sequence). This CDR3 is 13 amino acids long.

This clone was seen only once. This chain connects TRBV10-3 to TRBJ2-1, with D unresolved. V lost 8 bases and J lost 1, with 12 bases in between. Germline lookup yields CDR1 ENHRY and CDR2 SYGVKD. The CDR3 spans 14 residues. The CDR3 sequence: CAIGQDRSYNEQFF. Here the CDR3 DNA reads TGTGCCATCGGTCAGGACCGATCCTACAATGAGCAGTTCTTC.

The rearrangement links TRBV30 to TRBJ2-7, with a tentative D call TRBD2 (5 bases). CDR1 and CDR2 (germline): GTSNPN, SVGIG (reference sequence). The CDR3 spans 14 residues. Trimming took off 0 bases at V and 3 bases at J, with 12 bases between the two ends. This chain's CDR3 is CAWSVPPGIYEQYF. CDR3 sequence (DNA): TGTGCCTGGAGTGTACCCCCGGGAATCTACGAGCAGTACTTC.

The rearrangement uses TRBV29-1 and TRBJ2-1, with 7 bases aligning to TRBD1. Germline-derived CDR1 and CDR2 are SQVTM and ANQGSEA. J lost 4 bases, V lost 8 bases, and 11 bases had no gene match. The CDR3 has 14 residues. The CDR3 loop is CSTDRQGFYNEQFF. CDR3 DNA sequence: TGCAGCACCGACCGACAGGGATTTTACAATGAGCAGTTCTTC.

The CDR3 region has the DNA TGCAGCGTTGGGGCGGGGGCCGCTTTAGGGGAGCAGTACTTC. Protein product: CSVGAGAALGEQYF. V gene TRBV29-1 combines with J gene TRBJ2-7; D is perhaps TRBD2 (7 bases). This CDR3 comprises 14 residues. Between the trimmed V and J ends, which lost 4 bases and 7 bases, there was a span of 20 bases. The germline V gene encodes CDR1 SQVTM and CDR2 ANQGSEA.

V and J are TRBV28 and TRBJ1-4, with D possibly TRBD1 on 5 matching bases. The V and J ends lost 6 bases and 8 bases respectively, with 28 bases between them. In germline, CDR1 is MDHEN, CDR2 SYDVKM. The length of the CDR3 is 18 residues. The CDR3 coding sequence is TGTGCCAGCAGCCTTGGACGTCTAGAGACCATGTGGGGGGAAAAACTGTTTTTT. Its translation is CASSLGRLETMWGEKLFF.

This chain connects TRBV7-9 to TRBJ1-1; no clear D. Germline V gene data show CDR1 as SEHNR and CDR2 as FQNEAQ (reference sequence). V shed 5 bases and J shed 1 base, with 11 bases lying between them. The CDR3 length is 14 residues. CDR3 sequence reads: CASSRGKENTEAFF. In DNA form, the CDR3 reads TGTGCCAGCAGCCGGGGAAAAGAGAACACTGAAGCTTTCTTT.

The chain is built from TRBV5-1 and TRBJ1-2, with D possibly being TRBD1 (6 bases). V lost 5 bases, J lost 0 bases, and 11 bases lay in between. The CDR3 is made up of 14 amino acids. Germline assignment: CDR1 SGHRS and CDR2 YFSETQ. This CDR3 is CASRPTGSNYGYTF. DNA of the CDR3: TGCGCCAGCAGACCTACAGGGTCTAACTATGGCTACACCTTC.

The chain combines TRBV5-1 with TRBJ2-1; D is ambiguous. The CDR3 consists of 15 residues. Per the germline V gene, CDR1 is SGHRS and CDR2 is YFSETQ. V was trimmed by 4 bases and J by 0 bases, leaving 11 bases between them. CDR3 in DNA: TGCGCCAGCAGCCCCGGCCAGACCTCCTACAATGAGCAGTTCTTC. Translation gives CASSPGQTSYNEQFF.

The chain joins TRBV11-1 to TRBJ1-1; D gene ambiguous. Germline assignment: CDR1 SGHAT and CDR2 FQDESV (reference sequence). CDR3 length equals 14 residues. V lost 2 bases and J 0 bases, leaving 7 bases between the germline ends. The CDR3 reads CASSLYSMNTEAFF. In DNA form, the CDR3 reads TGTGCCAGCAGCTTATACAGCATGAACACTGAAGCTTTCTTT.

V gene TRBV7-3 combines with J gene TRBJ2-5; D remains ambiguous. The last part of the DNA fits TRBJ2-7 better; the J call may be wrong. CDR1 SGHTA and CDR2 FQGTGA come from the germline V gene. This CDR3 is 14 amino acids long. CDR3 region: CASSLFPTHDEQYF. The CDR3 DNA reads as TGTGCCAGCAGCTTATTTCCCACGCACGACGAGCAGTACTTC.

This chain connects TRBV6-1 to TRBJ2-1, with D uncertain. Trimming removed 0 bases at V and 9 bases at J, with 9 bases between. The CDR3 is made up of 13 amino acids. Germline CDR1 is MNHNS and CDR2 is SASEGT. This CDR3 is CASSEATVGEQFF. The CDR3, as DNA: TGTGCCAGCAGTGAAGCGACGGTGGGTGAGCAGTTCTTC.

This clone was recorded once. The V and J genes are TRBV6-1 and TRBJ2-5; TRBD1 is a possible D gene (6 bases). The CDR3 covers 14 residues. With 1 base removed from V and 7 bases from J, the gap between germline ends came to 13 bases. Germline V CDR1 and CDR2: MNHNS, SASEGT. DNA of the CDR3: TGTGCCAGCAGTGAAGGGTCGACAGGTGGGACCCAGTACTTC. Its protein product is CASSEGSTGGTQYF.

V gene TRBV4-3 combines with J gene TRBJ2-7; 12 bases map to TRBD2. The V and J ends lost 1 base and 3 bases, in that order; junction bases with no gene match: 7. The germline V gene has CDR1 LGHNA and CDR2 YSLEER. The CDR3 covers 17 residues. CDR3: CASSQGTWTSGDYEQYF. DNA of the CDR3: TGCGCCAGCAGCCAAGGGACATGGACTAGCGGGGACTACGAGCAGTACTTC.

This chain links TRBV7-3 with TRBJ2-2; D might be TRBD1 or TRBD2, each matching 5 bases. There are 14 residues in the CDR3. In germline, CDR1 is SGHTA, CDR2 FQGTGA. Trimming pared 3 bases from V and 6 bases from J, leaving 11 bases between. The CDR3 DNA reads TGTGCCAGCAGCTTGGGGACCTCGGCCGGGGAGCTGTTTTTT. Translating it yields CASSLGTSAGELFF. The full variable domain, its missing parts supplied by reference TRBV7-3 and TRBJ2-2, is GAGVSQTPSNKVTEKGKYVELRCDPISGHTALYWYRQSLGQGPEFLIYFQGTGAADDSGLPNDRFFAVRPEGSVSTLKIQRTERGDSAVYLCASSLGTSAGELFFGEGSRLTVL.

The genes are TRBV7-3 and TRBJ2-5, with D possibly TRBD2 on 6 matching bases. Germline V CDR1 and CDR2: SGHTA, FQGTGA. Trimming took off 4 bases at V and 1 base at J, with 7 bases between the two ends. CDR3 length equals 13 residues. The CDR3 region is CASSSLAQETQYF. The CDR3 DNA is TGTGCCAGCAGCTCACTAGCCCAAGAGACCCAGTACTTC.

J is TRBJ1-2 and V is TRBV2; D is perhaps TRBD1 (5 bases). The CDR3 is 15 residues long. Trimming removed 6 bases from V and 4 bases from J, with 18 bases in between. The germline gives CDR1 SNHLY, CDR2 FYNNEI. This chain's CDR3 is CASRQADSKVYGYTF. In nucleotides, the CDR3 is TGTGCCAGCAGACAGGCAGACAGCAAAGTCTATGGCTACACCTTC.

This clone was detected only once. The chain carries TRBV21-1 and TRBJ1-5; TRBD1 was called by the table and not checked on the DNA. TRBV21-1 is described as a pseudogene. The length of the CDR3 is 14 residues. The CDR3 protein is CASRWTGPGQPQHF. For the CDR3, the DNA is TGTGCCAGCAGATGGACAGGGCCCGGACAGCCCCAGCATTTT.

The rearrangement uses TRBV7-2 and TRBJ1-2, with D hard to call. The CDR3 contains 13 residues. The V end was cut by 5 bases, the J end by 8 bases, with 15 bases between. Per germline, CDR1 SGHTA and CDR2 FQGNSA. The CDR3 is CASSATTAEGYTF. CDR3 sequence (DNA): TGTGCCAGCAGCGCTACGACCGCTGAGGGCTACACCTTC.

The rearrangement joins TRBV30 to TRBJ1-6; 7 bases line up with TRBD1. The germline CDR1 and CDR2 sequences are GTSNPN and SVGIG (reference sequence). The CDR3 loop spans 14 amino acids. J gave up 0 bases and V 4 bases, and 0 bases lay outside the gene matches. The CDR3 region has the DNA TGTGCCTGGACAGGGGGCTCCTATAATTCACCCCTCCACTTT. It specifies CAWTGGSYNSPLHF.

V gene TRBV4-1 combines with J gene TRBJ1-4, with a tentative D call TRBD1 (5 bases). The germline gives CDR1 MGHRA, CDR2 YSYEKL. This CDR3 has 19 amino acids. V was cut by 4 bases and J by 0 bases, with 21 bases left in between. This chain's CDR3 is CASSLRVAGTGSTNEKLFF. CDR3 in DNA: TGCGCCAGCAGCCTCAGGGTCGCAGGAACAGGATCAACTAATGAAAAACTGTTTTTT.

This chain joins TRBV2 and TRBJ1-6; maybe TRBD1 (5 bases). The CDR3 loop spans 13 amino acids. V shed 4 bases and J shed 10 bases, with 11 bases lying between them. Germline values: CDR1 SNHLY, CDR2 FYNNEI. The CDR3 spells CASSGVGESPLHF. The DNA for the CDR3 is TGTGCCAGCAGTGGGGTAGGGGAATCACCCCTCCACTTT.

The chain joins TRBV18 to TRBJ2-3, with 9 bases fitting TRBD2. This CDR3 spans 15 amino acids. Trimming at V came to 0 bases and at J to 6 bases, leaving 4 bases not matched to a gene. CDR1 is KGHSH, CDR2 LQKENI, per germline. CDR3 sequence reads: CASSPPASGEDTQYF. The CDR3 DNA sequence: TGTGCCAGCTCACCACCCGCTAGCGGGGAGGATACGCAGTATTTT.

The CDR3 DNA is TGTGCCAGCAGTCCCGGGACGCTGGGGGGTGAAGCTTTCTTT. Protein sequence: CASSPGTLGGEAFF. This chain connects TRBV6-5 to TRBJ1-1, with a tentative D call TRBD1 (5 bases). The CDR3 sequence is 14 residues long. Trimming took 5 bases from V and 7 from J, leaving 17 bases between them. The germline V gene has CDR1 MNHEY and CDR2 SVGAGI.

The chain carries TRBV30 and TRBJ1-1, with 12 bases lining up with TRBD1. The CDR3 runs to 15 residues. The V gene end was trimmed by 1 base and the J gene end by 11 bases; junction bases not matched to a gene: 11. Per germline, CDR1 GTSNPN and CDR2 SVGIG (reference sequence). CDR3 sequence reads: CAWSAGTGGEVLAFF. The DNA of the CDR3 is TGTGCCTGGAGTGCCGGGACAGGGGGCGAGGTGTTGGCTTTCTTT.

CDR3 DNA: TGTGCCAGCAGCCCCGCATGGGGTAACTATGGCTACACCTTC. This translates into CASSPAWGNYGYTF. The V and J genes are TRBV7-2 and TRBJ1-2, with no clear D. V was shortened by 5 bases and J by 1 base, with 11 bases between the two germline ends. The CDR3 runs 14 residues. The germline V gene encodes CDR1 SGHTA and CDR2 FQGNSA.